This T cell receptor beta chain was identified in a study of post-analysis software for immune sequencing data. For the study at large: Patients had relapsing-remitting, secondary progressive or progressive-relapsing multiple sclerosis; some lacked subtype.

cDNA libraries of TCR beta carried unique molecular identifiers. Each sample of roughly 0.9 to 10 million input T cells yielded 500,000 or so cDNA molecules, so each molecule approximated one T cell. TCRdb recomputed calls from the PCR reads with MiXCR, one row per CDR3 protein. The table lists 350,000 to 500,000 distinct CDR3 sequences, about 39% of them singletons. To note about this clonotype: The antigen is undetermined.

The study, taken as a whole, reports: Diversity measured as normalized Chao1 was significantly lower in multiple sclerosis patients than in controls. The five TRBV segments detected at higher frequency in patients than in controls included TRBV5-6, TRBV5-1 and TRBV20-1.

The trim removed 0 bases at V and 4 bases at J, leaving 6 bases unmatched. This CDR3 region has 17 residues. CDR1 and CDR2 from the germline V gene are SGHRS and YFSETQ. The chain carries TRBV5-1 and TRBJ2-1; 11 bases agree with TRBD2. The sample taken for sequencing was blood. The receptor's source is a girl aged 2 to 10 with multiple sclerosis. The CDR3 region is CASSLGMTSGVYNEQFF. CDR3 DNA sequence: TGCGCCAGCAGCTTGGGTATGACTAGCGGGGTGTACAATGAGCAGTTCTTC.